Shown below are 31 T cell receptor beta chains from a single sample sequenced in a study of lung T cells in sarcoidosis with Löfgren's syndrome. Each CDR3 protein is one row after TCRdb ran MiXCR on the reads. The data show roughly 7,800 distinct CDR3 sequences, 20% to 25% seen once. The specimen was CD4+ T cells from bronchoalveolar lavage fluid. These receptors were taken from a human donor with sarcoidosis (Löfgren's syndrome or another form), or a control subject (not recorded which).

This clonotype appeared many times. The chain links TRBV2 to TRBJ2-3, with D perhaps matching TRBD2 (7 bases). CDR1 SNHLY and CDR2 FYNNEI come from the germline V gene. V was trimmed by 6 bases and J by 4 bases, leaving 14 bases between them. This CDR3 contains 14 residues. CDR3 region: CASRGGGAADTQYF. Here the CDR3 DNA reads TGTGCCAGCAGAGGTGGGGGGGCCGCAGATACGCAGTATTTT.

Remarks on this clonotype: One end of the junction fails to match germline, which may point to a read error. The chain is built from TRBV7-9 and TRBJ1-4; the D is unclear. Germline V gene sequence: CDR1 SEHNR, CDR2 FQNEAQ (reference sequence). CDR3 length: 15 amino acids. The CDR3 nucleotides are TGTGCCAGCAGCTCCCGGACCGCAACTAATGAAAAACCGTTTTTT. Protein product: CASSSRTATNEKPFF.

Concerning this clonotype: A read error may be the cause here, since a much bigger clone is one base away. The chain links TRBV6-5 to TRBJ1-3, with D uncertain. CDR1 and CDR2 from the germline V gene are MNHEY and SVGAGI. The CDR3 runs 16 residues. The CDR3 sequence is CANSYYGWEAGNTIYF. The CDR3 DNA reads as TGTGCCAACAGTTACTACGGCTGGGAGGCTGGAAACACCATATATTTT.

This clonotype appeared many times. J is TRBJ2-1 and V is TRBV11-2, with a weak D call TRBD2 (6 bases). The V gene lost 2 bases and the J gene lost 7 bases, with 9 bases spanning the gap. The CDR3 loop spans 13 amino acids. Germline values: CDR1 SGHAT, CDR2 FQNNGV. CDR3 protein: CASSLSRGNEQFF. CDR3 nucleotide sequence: TGTGCCAGCAGCTTATCCCGGGGGAATGAGCAGTTCTTC.

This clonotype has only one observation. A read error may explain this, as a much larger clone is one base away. The DNA of the CDR3 is TGTGCCAGTATTCGACGGGGCGACTATGGCTACACCTTC. Its translation is CASIRRGDYGYTF. The rearrangement joins TRBV19 to TRBJ1-2; possibly TRBD1 for D (5 bases). The CDR3 extends over 13 amino acids. V was clipped by 7 bases and J by 3 bases, with 12 bases between them. The germline gives CDR1 LNHDA, CDR2 SQIVND (reference sequence).

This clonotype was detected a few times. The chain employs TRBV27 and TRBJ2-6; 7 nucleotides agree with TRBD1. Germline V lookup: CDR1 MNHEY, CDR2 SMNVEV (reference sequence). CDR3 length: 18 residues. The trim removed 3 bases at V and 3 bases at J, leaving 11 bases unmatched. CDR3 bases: TGTGCCAGCAGTTTTAGGCGGCAGGGGGAAGGTGGGGCCAACGTCCTGACTTTC. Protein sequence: CASSFRRQGEGGANVLTF.

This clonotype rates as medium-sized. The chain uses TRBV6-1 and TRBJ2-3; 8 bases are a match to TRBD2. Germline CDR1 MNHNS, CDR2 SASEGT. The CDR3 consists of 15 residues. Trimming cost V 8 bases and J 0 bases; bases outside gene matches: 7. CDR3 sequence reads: CASVLLAGSTDTQYF. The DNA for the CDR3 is TGTGCCAGCGTACTCCTAGCGGGCAGCACAGATACGCAGTATTTT.

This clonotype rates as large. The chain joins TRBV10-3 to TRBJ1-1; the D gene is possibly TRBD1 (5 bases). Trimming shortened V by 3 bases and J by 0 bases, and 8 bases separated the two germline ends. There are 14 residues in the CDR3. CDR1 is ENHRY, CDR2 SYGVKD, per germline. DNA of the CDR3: TGTGCCATCAGTGATGTGGACATGAACACTGAAGCTTTCTTT. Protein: CAISDVDMNTEAFF.

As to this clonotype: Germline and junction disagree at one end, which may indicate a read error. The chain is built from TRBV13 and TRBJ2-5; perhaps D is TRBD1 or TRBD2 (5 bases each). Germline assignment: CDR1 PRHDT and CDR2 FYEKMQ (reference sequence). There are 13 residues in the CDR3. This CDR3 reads CASSFQYQGTQCF. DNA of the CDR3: TGTGCCAGCAGCTTCCAGTACCAAGGGACCCAGTGCTTC.

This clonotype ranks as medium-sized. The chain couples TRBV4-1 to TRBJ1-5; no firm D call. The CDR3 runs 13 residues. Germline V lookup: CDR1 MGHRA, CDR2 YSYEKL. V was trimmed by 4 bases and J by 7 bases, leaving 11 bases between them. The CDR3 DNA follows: TGCGCCAGCAGCCTCCGTCGGGAACAGCCCCAGCATTTT. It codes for CASSLRREQPQHF.

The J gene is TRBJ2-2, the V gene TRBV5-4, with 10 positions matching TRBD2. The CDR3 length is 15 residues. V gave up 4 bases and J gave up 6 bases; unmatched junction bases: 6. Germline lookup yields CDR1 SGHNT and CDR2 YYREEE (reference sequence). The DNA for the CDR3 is TGTGCCAGCAGCCAGGCTAGCGGGAGTTCCGGGGAGCTGTTTTTT. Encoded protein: CASSQASGSSGELFF.

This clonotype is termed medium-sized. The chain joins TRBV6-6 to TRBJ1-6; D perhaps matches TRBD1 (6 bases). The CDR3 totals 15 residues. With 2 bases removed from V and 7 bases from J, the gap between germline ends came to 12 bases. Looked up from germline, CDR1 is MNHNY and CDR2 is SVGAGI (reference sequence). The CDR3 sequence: CASSYTTGSNSPLHF. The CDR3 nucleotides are TGTGCCAGCAGTTACACGACAGGCAGCAATTCACCCCTCCACTTT.

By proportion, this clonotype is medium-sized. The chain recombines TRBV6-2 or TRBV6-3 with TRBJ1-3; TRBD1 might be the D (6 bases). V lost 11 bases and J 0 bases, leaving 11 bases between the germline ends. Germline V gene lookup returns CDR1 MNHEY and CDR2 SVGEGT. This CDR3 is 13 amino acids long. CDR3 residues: CAGGDSSGNTIYF. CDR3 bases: TGTGCCGGGGGCGACAGCTCTGGAAACACCATATATTTT.

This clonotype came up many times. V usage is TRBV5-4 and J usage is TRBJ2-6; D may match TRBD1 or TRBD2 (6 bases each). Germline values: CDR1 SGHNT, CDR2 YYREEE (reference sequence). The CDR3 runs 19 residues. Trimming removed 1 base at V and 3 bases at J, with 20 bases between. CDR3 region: CASSLKNSPGALGANVLTF. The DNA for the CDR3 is TGTGCCAGCAGCTTGAAAAATTCTCCGGGGGCGCTTGGGGCCAACGTCCTGACTTTC.

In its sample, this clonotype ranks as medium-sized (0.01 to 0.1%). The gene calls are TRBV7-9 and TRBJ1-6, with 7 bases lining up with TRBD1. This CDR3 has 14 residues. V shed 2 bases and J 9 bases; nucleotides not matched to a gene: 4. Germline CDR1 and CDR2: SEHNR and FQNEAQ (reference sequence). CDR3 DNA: TGTGCCAGCAGCTTAACACAGGGGCGTTCACCCCTCCACTTT. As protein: CASSLTQGRSPLHF.

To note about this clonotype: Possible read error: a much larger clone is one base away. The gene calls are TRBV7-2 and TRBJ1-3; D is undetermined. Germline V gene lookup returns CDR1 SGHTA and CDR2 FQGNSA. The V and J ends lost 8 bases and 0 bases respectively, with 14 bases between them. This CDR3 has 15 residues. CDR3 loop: CASGAGLFSGNTIYF. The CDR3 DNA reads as TGTGCCAGCGGCGCCGGACTGTTCTCTGGAAACACCATATATTTT.

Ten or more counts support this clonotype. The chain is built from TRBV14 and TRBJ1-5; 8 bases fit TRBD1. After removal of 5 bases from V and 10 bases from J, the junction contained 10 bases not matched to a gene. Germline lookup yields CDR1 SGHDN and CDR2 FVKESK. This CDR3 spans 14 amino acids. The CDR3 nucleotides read TGTGCCAGCAGCTACGGGACAGGTCGCGCCCCCCAGCATTTT. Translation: CASSYGTGRAPQHF.

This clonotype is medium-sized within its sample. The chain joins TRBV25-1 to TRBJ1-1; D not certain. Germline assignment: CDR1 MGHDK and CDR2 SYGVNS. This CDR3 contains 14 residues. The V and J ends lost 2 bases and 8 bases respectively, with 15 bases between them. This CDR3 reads CASSEGLTSGEAFF. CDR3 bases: TGTGCCAGCAGTGAAGGATTAACGTCGGGCGAAGCTTTCTTT. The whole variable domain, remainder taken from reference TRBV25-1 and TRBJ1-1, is EADIYQTPRYLVIGTGKKITLECSQTMGHDKMYWYQQDPGMELHLIHYSYGVNSTEKGDLSSESTVSRIRTEHFPLTLESARPSHTSQYLCASSEGLTSGEAFFGQGTRLTVV.

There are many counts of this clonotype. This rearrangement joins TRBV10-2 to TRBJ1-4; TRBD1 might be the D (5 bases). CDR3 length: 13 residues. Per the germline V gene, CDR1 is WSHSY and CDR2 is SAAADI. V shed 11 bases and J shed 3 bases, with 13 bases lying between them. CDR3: CAAEDKANEKLFF. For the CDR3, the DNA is TGCGCCGCTGAGGACAAGGCTAATGAAAAACTGTTTTTT.

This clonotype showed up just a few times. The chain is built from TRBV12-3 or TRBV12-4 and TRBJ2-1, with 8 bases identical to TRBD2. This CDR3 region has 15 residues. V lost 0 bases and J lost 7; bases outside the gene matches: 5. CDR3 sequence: CASSLAPGGANEQFF. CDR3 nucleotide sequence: TGTGCCAGCAGTTTAGCGCCGGGGGGGGCGAATGAGCAGTTCTTC.

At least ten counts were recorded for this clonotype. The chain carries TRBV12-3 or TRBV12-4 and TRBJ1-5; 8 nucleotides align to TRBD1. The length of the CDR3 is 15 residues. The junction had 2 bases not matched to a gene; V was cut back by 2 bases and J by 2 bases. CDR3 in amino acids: CASSLSTGGNQPQHF. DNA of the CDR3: TGTGCCAGCAGTTTATCGACAGGGGGCAATCAGCCCCAGCATTTT.

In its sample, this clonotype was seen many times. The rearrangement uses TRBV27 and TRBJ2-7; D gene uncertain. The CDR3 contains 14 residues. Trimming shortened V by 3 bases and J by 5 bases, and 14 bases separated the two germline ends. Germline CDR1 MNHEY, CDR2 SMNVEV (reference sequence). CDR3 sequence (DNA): TGTGCCAGCAGTTTCAGAGGTTCCCTCAACGAGCAGTACTTC. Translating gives CASSFRGSLNEQYF.

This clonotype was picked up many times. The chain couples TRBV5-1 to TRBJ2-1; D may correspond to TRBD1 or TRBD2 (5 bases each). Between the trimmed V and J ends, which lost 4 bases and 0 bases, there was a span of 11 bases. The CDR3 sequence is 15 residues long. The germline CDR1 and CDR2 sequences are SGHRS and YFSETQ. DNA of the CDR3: TGCGCCAGCAGCCCGATGAGGGGCTCCTACAATGAGCAGTTCTTC. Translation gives CASSPMRGSYNEQFF.

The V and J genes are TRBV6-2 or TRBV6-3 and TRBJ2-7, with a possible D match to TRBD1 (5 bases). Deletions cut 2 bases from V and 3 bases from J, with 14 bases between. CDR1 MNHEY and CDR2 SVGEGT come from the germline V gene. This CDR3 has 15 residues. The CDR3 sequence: CASSYGRTRSYEQYF. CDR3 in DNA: TGTGCCAGCAGTTACGGAAGGACAAGGAGCTACGAGCAGTACTTC.

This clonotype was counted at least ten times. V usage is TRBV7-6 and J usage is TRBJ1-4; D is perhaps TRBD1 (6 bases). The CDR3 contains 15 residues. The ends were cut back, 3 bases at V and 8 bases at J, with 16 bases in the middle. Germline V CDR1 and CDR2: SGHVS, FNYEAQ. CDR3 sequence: CASSFTGSGKEKLFF. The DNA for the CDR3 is TGTGCCAGCAGCTTTACAGGGTCGGGGAAAGAAAAACTGTTTTTT.

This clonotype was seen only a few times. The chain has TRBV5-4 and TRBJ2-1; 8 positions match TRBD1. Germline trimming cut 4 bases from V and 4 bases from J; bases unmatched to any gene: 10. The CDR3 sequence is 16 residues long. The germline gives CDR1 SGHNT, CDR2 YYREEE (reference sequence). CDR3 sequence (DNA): TGTGCCAGCAGCAAACCTTGGACAGGGTCTTACAATGAGCAGTTCTTC. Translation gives CASSKPWTGSYNEQFF.

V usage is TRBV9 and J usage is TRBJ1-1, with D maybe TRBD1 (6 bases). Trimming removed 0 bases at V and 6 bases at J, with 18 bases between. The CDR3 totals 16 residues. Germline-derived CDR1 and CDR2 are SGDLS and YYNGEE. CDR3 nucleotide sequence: TGTGCCAGCAGCGTAGCCCAGGGGTGGGTGAGCCCTGAAGCTTTCTTT. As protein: CASSVAQGWVSPEAFF.

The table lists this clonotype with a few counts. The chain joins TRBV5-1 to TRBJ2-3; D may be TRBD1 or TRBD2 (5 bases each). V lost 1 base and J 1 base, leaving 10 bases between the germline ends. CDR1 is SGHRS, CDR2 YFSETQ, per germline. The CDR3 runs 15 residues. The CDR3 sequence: CASSLSGPRTDTQYF. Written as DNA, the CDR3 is TGCGCCAGCAGCTTGTCGGGGCCCCGCACAGATACGCAGTATTTT.

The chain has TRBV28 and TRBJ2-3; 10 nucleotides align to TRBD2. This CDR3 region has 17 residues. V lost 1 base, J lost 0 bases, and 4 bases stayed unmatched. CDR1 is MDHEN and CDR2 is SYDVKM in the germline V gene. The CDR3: CASSLFLAGVSTDTQYF. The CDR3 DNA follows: TGTGCCAGCAGTTTATTTCTAGCGGGGGTTAGCACAGATACGCAGTATTTT.

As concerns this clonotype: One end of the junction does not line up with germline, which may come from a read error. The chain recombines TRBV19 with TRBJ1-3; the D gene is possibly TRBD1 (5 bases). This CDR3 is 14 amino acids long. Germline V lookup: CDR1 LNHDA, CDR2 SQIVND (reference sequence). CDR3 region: CASTPGEDGNTTYF. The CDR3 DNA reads TGTGCCAGTACCCCGGGGGAGGATGGAAACACCACATATTTT.

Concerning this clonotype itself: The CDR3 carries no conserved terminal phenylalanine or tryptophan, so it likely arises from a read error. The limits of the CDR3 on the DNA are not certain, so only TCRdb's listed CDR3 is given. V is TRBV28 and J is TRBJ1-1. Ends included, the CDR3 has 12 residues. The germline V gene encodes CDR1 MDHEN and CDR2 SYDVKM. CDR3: CASRVRNTEALV.